This TCR beta chain was profiled in a study of blood T cell repertoires in COVID-19. About the research overall: Samples representing acute and convalescent COVID-19 were sourced from the United States, Italy and Spain. PBMCs, B-cell-depleted T cells, or T cells were the source of the cDNA or gDNA that made up the material.

The CDR3 has 14 amino acids. CDR1 is LGHNA and CDR2 is YNFKEQ in the germline V gene. V was clipped by 0 bases and J by 8 bases, with 13 bases between them. Only in-frame clones appear in the TCRdb table, and some are missing; sequencing was by immunoSEQ multiplex PCR. The profile shows under 90,000 clones, nearly 80% of them singletons. Sequencing was done on a sample of peripheral blood. This chain connects TRBV4-2 to TRBJ1-2, with a weak D call TRBD1 (5 bases). The sequence derives from a human donor in a cohort sampled during active COVID-19. Here the CDR3 reads CASSQDGVGAGYTF. The CDR3 DNA reads TGTGCCAGCAGCCAAGATGGGGTAGGGGCCGGCTACACCTTC.